This T cell receptor beta chain was documented in a study of cytomegalovirus exposure and HLA in healthy donors. Broader study findings: Specificity for CMV antigens was confirmed in vitro for a few of the CMV-associated chains.

The repertoire was sequenced with immunoSEQ multiplex PCR; TCRdb's copy has only in-frame clones and lacks some. The data show roughly 350,000 clones, 86% seen once. About this clone: Its antigen is currently unknown.

The CDR3 runs to 16 residues. The germline CDR1 and CDR2 sequences are LGHNA and YSLEER. The V segment lost 1 base and the J segment 1 base; nucleotides outside the gene matches: 4. The sequence came from a woman between 18 and 29 years old in good health and CMV-seronegative. The V gene is TRBV4-3, the J gene TRBJ2-5; 9 bases fit TRBD2. Material for sequencing was PBMCs. The CDR3 region has the DNA TGCGCCAGCAGCCAAGCACTAGCGGGCGCCCAAGAGACCCAGTACTTC. Translated: CASSQALAGAQETQYF.